These 10 T cell receptor beta chains share one sample of origin, sequenced in a study of CD8 T cells in ankylosing spondylitis. TCRdb re-called the 5' RACE reads with MiXCR, one entry per CDR3 protein. The repertoire consists of 500,000 to 650,000 distinct CDR3 sequences, with approximately 5% occurring once and the leading ten covering around 3.4%. Study-level findings and limits: A TCR beta motif made of 7 to 9 highly homologous variants seemed typical of ankylosing spondylitis blood.

The antigens for these receptors are not known. Sequenced sample: blood, either unsorted or a sorted T cell fraction (not recorded which). These receptor sequences come from a male donor with ankylosing spondylitis.

This clonotype was seen at least ten times. The V gene is TRBV11-1, the J gene TRBJ2-7; 7 bases are shared with TRBD1. CDR3 length: 19 amino acids. Germline V gene sequence: CDR1 SGHAT, CDR2 FQDESV (reference sequence). The junction had 23 bases not matched to a gene; V was cut back by 5 bases and J by 4 bases. CDR3 sequence reads: CASSDSHGTDFRAVYEQYF. CDR3 bases: TGTGCCAGCAGCGATTCCCACGGGACAGACTTTCGAGCCGTTTACGAGCAGTACTTC. The full variable domain, its missing parts supplied by reference TRBV11-1 and TRBJ2-7, is EAEVAQSPRYKITEKSQAVAFWCDPISGHATLYWYRQILGQGPELLVQFQDESVVDDSQLPKDRFSAERLKGVDSTLKIQPAELGDSAMYLCASSDSHGTDFRAVYEQYFGPGTRLTVT.

This clonotype was seen repeatedly, ten times or more. The J gene is TRBJ2-1, the V gene TRBV11-2; TRBD2 agrees at 10 bases. CDR1 and CDR2 (germline): SGHAT, FQNNGV. After removal of 5 bases from V and 7 bases from J, the junction contained 17 bases not matched to a gene. The CDR3 runs to 18 residues. The CDR3 DNA follows: TGTGCCAGCAGCGACCCCCTTCAAGCGGGAGGGTATCTAAATGAGCAGTTCTTC. Translated, it gives CASSDPLQAGGYLNEQFF.

This clonotype was counted at least ten times. The V gene is TRBV10-3, the J gene TRBJ2-1, with 10 nucleotides matching TRBD2. The CDR3 has 15 residues. Trimming took 10 bases from V and 9 from J; bases not matched to a gene: 15. In germline, CDR1 is ENHRY, CDR2 SYGVKD. The CDR3 spells CATHGSLAGEGEQFF. In nucleotides, the CDR3 is TGTGCCACCCACGGATCCCTAGCGGGAGAGGGTGAGCAGTTCTTC.

This clonotype was seen many times. The rearrangement uses TRBV7-8 and TRBJ1-1; 8 bases are shared with TRBD1. V shed 3 bases and J 3 bases; nucleotides not matched to a gene: 3. The CDR3 contains 14 residues. In germline, CDR1 is SGHVS, CDR2 FQNEAQ. CDR3 loop: CASSLDRVDTEAFF. In nucleotides, the CDR3 is TGTGCCAGCAGCTTGGACAGGGTGGACACTGAAGCTTTCTTT.

This clonotype was seen ten or more times. This chain connects TRBV6-5 to TRBJ2-4; tentative D call: TRBD2 (6 bases). The CDR3 runs 15 residues. V was pared by 4 bases and J by 2 bases, with 12 bases between. Germline CDR1 and CDR2: MNHEY and SVGAGI. CDR3 sequence reads: CASSSAGGTKNIQYF. DNA of the CDR3: TGTGCCAGCAGTTCCGCTGGGGGGACCAAAAACATTCAGTACTTC.

This clonotype occurred many times. This chain links TRBV7-2 with TRBJ2-5, with D unresolved. Germline V CDR1 and CDR2: SGHTA, FQGNSA. The CDR3 has 11 residues. V gave up 2 bases and J gave up 7 bases, with 5 bases separating them. This CDR3 reads CASSLLGTQYF. The DNA for the CDR3 is TGTGCCAGCAGCTTATTGGGGACCCAGTACTTC.

J is TRBJ2-5 and V is TRBV11-2; D remains ambiguous. Germline loops: CDR1 SGHAT, CDR2 FQNNGV. The CDR3 loop spans 14 amino acids. V was shortened by 5 bases and J by 4 bases, with 14 bases between the two germline ends. CDR3 sequence (DNA): TGTGCCAGCAGCCCCCGGAGCCTCGGAGAGACCCAGTACTTC. Encoded protein: CASSPRSLGETQYF.

This clonotype was picked up many times. The chain employs TRBV12-3 or TRBV12-4 and TRBJ1-2; D unresolved. The CDR3 is 13 amino acids. The ends were cut back, 3 bases at V and 4 bases at J, with 9 bases in the middle. CDR3 residues: CASSFGSSYGYTF. CDR3 nucleotide sequence: TGTGCCAGCAGTTTCGGCAGTTCCTATGGCTACACCTTC.

This clonotype was detected many times. V gene TRBV6-5 combines with J gene TRBJ2-7; TRBD2 agrees at 8 bases. This CDR3 spans 15 amino acids. Germline V CDR1 and CDR2: MNHEY, SVGAGI. Trimming at V came to 3 bases and at J to 0 bases, leaving 4 bases not matched to a gene. DNA of the CDR3: TGTGCCAGCAGTTATACGGGAGGGAGCTCCTACGAGCAGTACTTC. Translating gives CASSYTGGSSYEQYF.

This clonotype was counted at least ten times. The CDR3 sequence is CASSFFQDREQFF. CDR3 bases: TGTGCCAGCAGTTTCTTCCAGGACCGAGAGCAGTTCTTC. V and J are TRBV6-5 and TRBJ2-1, with D unresolved. The CDR3 runs 13 residues. Germline lookup yields CDR1 MNHEY and CDR2 SVGAGI. Trimming took 4 bases from V and 10 from J, leaving 14 bases between them.